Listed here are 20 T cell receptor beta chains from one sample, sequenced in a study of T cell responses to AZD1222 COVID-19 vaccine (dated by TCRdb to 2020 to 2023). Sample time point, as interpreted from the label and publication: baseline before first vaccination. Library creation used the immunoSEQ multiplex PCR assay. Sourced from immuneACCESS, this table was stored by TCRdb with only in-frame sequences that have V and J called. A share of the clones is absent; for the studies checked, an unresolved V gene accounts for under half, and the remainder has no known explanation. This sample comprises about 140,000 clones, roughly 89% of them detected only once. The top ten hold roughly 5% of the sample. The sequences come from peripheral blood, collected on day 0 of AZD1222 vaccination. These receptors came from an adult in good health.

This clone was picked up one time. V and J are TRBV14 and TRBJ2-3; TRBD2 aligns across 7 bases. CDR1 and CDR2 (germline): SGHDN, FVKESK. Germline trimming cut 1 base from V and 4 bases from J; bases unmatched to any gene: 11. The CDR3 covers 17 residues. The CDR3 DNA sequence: TGTGCCAGCAGCCAAGCTTCCCCTAGCGGTCGGGCAGATACGCAGTATTTT. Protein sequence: CASSQASPSGRADTQYF.

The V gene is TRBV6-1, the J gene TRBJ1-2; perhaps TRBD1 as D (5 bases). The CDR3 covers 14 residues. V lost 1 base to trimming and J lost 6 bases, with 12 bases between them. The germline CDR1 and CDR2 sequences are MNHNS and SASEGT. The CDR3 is CASSEVERDHGYTF. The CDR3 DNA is TGTGCCAGCAGTGAAGTCGAGAGGGACCATGGCTACACCTTC.

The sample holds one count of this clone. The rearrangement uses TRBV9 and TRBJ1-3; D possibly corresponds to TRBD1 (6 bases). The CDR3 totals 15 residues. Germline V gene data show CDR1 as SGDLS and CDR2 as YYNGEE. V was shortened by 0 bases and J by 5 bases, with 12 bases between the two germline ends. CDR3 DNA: TGTGCCAGCAGCGTAGGGGGGCAAGGACGAAACACCATATATTTT. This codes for CASSVGGQGRNTIYF.

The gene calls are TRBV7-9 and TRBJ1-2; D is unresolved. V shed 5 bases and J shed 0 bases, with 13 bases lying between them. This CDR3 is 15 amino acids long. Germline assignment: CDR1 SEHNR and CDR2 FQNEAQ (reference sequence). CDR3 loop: CASSPGVEANYGYTF. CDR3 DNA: TGTGCCAGCAGCCCTGGGGTGGAAGCTAACTATGGCTACACCTTC.

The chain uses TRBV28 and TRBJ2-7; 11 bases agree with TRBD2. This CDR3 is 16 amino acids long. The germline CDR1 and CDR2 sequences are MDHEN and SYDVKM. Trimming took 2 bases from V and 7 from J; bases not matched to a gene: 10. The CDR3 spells CASSLLAGGLSWEQYF. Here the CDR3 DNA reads TGTGCCAGCAGTTTACTAGCGGGGGGCCTCTCCTGGGAGCAGTACTTC.

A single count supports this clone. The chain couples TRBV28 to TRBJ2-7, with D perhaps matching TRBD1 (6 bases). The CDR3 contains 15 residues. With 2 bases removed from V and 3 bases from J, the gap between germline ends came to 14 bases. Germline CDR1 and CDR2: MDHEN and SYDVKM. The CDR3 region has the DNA TGTGCCAGCAGTTTACTAACAGGGAATGACTACGAGCAGTACTTC. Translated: CASSLLTGNDYEQYF.

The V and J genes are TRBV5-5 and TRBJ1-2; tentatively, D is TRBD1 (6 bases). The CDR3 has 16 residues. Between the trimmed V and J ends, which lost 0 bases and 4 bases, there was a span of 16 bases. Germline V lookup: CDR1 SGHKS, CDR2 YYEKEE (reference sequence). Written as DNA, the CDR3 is TGTGCCAGCAGCTTGGCCGGGGCAGGGGCTAGCTATGGCTACACCTTC. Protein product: CASSLAGAGASYGYTF.

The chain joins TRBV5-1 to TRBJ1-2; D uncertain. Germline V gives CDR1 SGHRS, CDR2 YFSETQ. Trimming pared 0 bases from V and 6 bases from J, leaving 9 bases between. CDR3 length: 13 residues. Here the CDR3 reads CASSLAGGNGYTF. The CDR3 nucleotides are TGCGCCAGCAGCTTGGCCGGCGGAAATGGCTACACCTTC.

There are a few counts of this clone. CDR3 nucleotides: TGTGCCATCAGTGAGGGGGGTAACACAGATACGCAGTATTTT. Translating it yields CAISEGGNTDTQYF. The chain has TRBV10-3 and TRBJ2-3; D is possibly TRBD1 or TRBD2 (5 bases each). Trimming left V 2 bases short and J 2 bases short, with 8 bases between. Germline CDR1 and CDR2: ENHRY and SYGVKD. There are 14 residues in the CDR3.

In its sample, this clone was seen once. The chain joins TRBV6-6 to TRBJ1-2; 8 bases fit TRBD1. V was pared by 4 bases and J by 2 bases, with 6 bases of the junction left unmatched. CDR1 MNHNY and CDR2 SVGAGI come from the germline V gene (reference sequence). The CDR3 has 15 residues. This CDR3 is CASSSPDRANYGYTF. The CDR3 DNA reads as TGTGCCAGCAGTTCTCCGGACAGGGCCAACTATGGCTACACCTTC.

The CDR3, as DNA: TGTGCCAGCTCACCAACGGGAGGAGGGGCCGAGCAGTACTTC. Translated: CASSPTGGGAEQYF. The chain is built from TRBV18 and TRBJ2-7; 7 bases match TRBD2. The CDR3 runs to 14 residues. Germline values: CDR1 KGHSH, CDR2 LQKENI. Losses at the gene ends were 2 bases for V and 6 bases for J; bases not matched to a gene: 7.

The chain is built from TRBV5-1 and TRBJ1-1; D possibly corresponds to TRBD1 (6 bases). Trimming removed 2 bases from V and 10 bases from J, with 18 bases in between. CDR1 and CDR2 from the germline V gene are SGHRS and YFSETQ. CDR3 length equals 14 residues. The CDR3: CASSLNREDTGAFF. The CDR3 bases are TGCGCCAGCAGCTTAAACAGGGAGGATACCGGAGCTTTCTTT.

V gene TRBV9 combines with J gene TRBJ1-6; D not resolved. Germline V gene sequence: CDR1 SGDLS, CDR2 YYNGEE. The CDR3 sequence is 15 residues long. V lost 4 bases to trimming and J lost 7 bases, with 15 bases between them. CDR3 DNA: TGTGCCAGCAGCCCCTCGACGGGGTTGAATTCACCCCTCCACTTT. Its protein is CASSPSTGLNSPLHF.

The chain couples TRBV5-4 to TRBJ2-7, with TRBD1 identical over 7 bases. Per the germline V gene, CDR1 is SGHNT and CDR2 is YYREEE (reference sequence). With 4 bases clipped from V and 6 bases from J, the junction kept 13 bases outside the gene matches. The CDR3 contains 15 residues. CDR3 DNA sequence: TGTGCCAGCAGCGACCCCAGACAGGGCTTCCGCGAGCAGTACTTC. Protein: CASSDPRQGFREQYF.

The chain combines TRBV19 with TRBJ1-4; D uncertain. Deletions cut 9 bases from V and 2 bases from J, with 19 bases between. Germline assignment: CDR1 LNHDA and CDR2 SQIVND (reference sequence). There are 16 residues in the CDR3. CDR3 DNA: TGTGCCAGCAAGGTGGGGTCCCCGTTCACTAATGAAAAACTGTTTTTT. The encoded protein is CASKVGSPFTNEKLFF. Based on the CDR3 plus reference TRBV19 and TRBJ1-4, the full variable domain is DGGITQSPKYLFRKEGQNVTLSCEQNLNHDAMYWYRQDPGQGLRLIYYSQIVNDFQKGDIAEGYSVSREKKESFPLTVTSAQKNPTAFYLCASKVGSPFTNEKLFFGSGTQLSVL.

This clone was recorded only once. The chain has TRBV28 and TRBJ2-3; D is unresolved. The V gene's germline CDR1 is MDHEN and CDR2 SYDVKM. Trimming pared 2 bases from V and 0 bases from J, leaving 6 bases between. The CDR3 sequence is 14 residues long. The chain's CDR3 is CASSLDPSTDTQYF. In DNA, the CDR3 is TGTGCCAGCAGTTTAGATCCCAGCACAGATACGCAGTATTTT.

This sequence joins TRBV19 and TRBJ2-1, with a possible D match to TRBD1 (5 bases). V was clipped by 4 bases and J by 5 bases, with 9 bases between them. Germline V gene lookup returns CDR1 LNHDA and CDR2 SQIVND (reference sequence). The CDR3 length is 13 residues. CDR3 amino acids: CASSTRVHNEQFF. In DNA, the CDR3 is TGTGCCAGTAGTACCAGGGTACACAATGAGCAGTTCTTC. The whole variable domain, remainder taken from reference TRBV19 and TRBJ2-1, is DGGITQSPKYLFRKEGQNVTLSCEQNLNHDAMYWYRQDPGQGLRLIYYSQIVNDFQKGDIAEGYSVSREKKESFPLTVTSAQKNPTAFYLCASSTRVHNEQFFGPGTRLTVL.

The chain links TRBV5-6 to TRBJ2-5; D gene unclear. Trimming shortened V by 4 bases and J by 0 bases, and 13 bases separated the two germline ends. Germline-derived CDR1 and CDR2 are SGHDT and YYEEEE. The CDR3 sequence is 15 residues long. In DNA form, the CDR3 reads TGTGCCAGCAGCCCGAGCCAGTTATACCAAGAGACCCAGTACTTC. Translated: CASSPSQLYQETQYF.

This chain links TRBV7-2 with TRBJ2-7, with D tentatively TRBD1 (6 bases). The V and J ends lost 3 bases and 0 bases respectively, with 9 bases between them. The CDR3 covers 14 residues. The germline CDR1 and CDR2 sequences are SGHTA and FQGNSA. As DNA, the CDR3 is TGTGCCAGCAGCTTCGACAGGAGCTCCTACGAGCAGTACTTC. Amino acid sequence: CASSFDRSSYEQYF.

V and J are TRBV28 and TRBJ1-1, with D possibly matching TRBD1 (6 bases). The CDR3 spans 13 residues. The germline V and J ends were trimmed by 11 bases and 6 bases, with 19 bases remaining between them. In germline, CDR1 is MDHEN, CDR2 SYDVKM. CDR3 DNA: TGTGCCGCCGTGGCACAGGGCGGCCCTGAAGCTTTCTTT. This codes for CAAVAQGGPEAFF.